This TCR beta chain was sequenced in a study of blood T cell repertoires in COVID-19. Looking at the study overall: Acute and convalescent COVID-19 samples came from the United States, Italy and Spain.

CDR1 is KGHSH and CDR2 is LQKENI in the germline V gene. V dropped 4 bases and J dropped 6; count of bases not matched to a gene: 5. The CDR3 has 15 residues. Authors' methods: Amplification from reference gene primers served as the basis for estimated nucleated cell counts. The protocol was immunoSEQ multiplex PCR, while the TCRdb copy is restricted to in-frame clones and leaves out a portion. Clone size and V and J calls were adopted from that table, with D and trimming inferred from the DNA. Here the sample spans 65,000 to 95,000 clones, around 83% being singletons. Sequencing was carried out using peripheral blood. The gene calls are TRBV18 and TRBJ2-1; 11 nucleotides line up with TRBD1. This clonotype was obtained from a woman aged 45-59 years with acute or convalescent COVID-19. The CDR3 is CASSLGQGVSNEQFF. CDR3 coding DNA: TGTGCCAGCTCACTGGGACAGGGGGTTTCCAATGAGCAGTTCTTC.